This T cell receptor beta chain was captured in a study of cytomegalovirus exposure and HLA in healthy donors. Study-wide points: Both high specificity and high sensitivity reportedly marked the classifier's diagnosis of cytomegalovirus status. Association of a missense DCLRE1C variant with TCR beta V- and J-gene trimming was reported in a later analysis. It is likely that the observed cluster of highly shared sequence variants was a sequencing artifact.

Germline trimming cut 0 bases from V and 7 bases from J; bases unmatched to any gene: 9. The CDR3 loop spans 18 amino acids. Details on this clone: Its antigen is not known.

PCR primers comprised 60 Vbeta and 13 Jbeta primers. Method: immunoSEQ multiplex PCR; TCRdb's copy keeps in-frame clones and lacks some. The table includes approximately 150,000 clones, 70% to 85% detected once. The receptor was derived from a human donor in good health. The material sequenced was PBMCs. The rearrangement uses TRBV6-7 and TRBJ1-6, with 10 bases aligning to TRBD1. TRBV6-7 is classed as an ORF, of uncertain function. Here the CDR3 reads CASSYSPGQGPPNSPLHF. In nucleotides, the CDR3 is TGTGCCAGCAGTTACTCTCCGGGACAGGGGCCCCCCAATTCACCCCTCCACTTT.